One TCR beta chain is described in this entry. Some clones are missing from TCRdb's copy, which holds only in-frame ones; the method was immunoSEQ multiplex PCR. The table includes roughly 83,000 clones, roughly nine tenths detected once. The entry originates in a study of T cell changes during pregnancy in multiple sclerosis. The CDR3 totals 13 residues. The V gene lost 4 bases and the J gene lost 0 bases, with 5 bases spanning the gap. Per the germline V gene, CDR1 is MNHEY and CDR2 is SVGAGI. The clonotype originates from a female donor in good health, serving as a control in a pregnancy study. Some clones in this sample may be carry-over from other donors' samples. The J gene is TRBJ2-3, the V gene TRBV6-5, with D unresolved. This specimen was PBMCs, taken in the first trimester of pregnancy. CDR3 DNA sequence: TGTGCCAGCAGTTCGTCTAGCACAGATACGCAGTATTTT. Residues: CASSSSSTDTQYF.